This T cell receptor beta chain came from a study of blood T cell repertoires in COVID-19. Study details: Sources were T cells, B-cell-depleted T cells, or PBMCs; the material itself was cDNA or gDNA.

Seattle patients were enrolled during active infection and followed longitudinally. Trimming took 1 base from V and 5 from J; bases not matched to a gene: 5. This CDR3 spans 14 amino acids. CDR1 and CDR2 (germline): SGHDT, YYEEEE. Only in-frame clones appear in the TCRdb table, and some are missing; sequencing was by immunoSEQ multiplex PCR. This table holds under 300,000 clones, less than 90% found once. The source of this sequence is a woman aged 70-85 years with COVID-19, enrolled during active disease. The chain employs TRBV5-6 and TRBJ2-5; 7 bases are a match to TRBD2. The source material was peripheral blood. The CDR3 protein is CASSLTAGGETQYF. The CDR3 DNA reads as TGTGCCAGCAGCTTGACAGCCGGGGGGGAGACCCAGTACTTC.